What follows describes a single T cell receptor (beta chain). Patients from Seattle were sampled longitudinally, starting during active infection. This sample stems from a study of blood T cell repertoires in COVID-19. The data were produced by immunoSEQ multiplex PCR, yet TCRdb's version contains in-frame clones alone and is incomplete. There are a few hundred thousand clones in the sample; 88% occur only once, and 10% to 12% lies in the top ten. Germline assignment: CDR1 SGHAT and CDR2 FQNNGV. The CDR3 extends over 15 amino acids. Trimming removed 1 base at V and 4 bases at J, with 11 bases between.

The clonotype comes from a woman aged 25 to 45 with COVID-19, enrolled during active disease. The specimen sequenced was peripheral blood. This chain links TRBV11-2 with TRBJ1-3; TRBD1 might be the D (6 bases). DNA for the CDR3: TGTGCCAGCAGCTTAGGTCTTGGGGGCGGAAACACCATATATTTT. Translating gives CASSLGLGGGNTIYF. The full variable domain, with the rest looked up from reference TRBV11-2 and TRBJ1-3, is EAGVAQSPRYKIIEKRQSVAFWCNPISGHATLYWYQQILGQGPKLLIQFQNNGVVDDSQLPKDRFSAERLKGVDSTLKIQPAKLEDSAVYLCASSLGLGGGNTIYFGEGSWLTVV.